These 10 T cell receptor beta chains were all obtained from the same sample, sequenced in a study of T cell repertoires in cytomegalovirus infection. TCRdb reprocessed the reads with MiXCR, giving one entry per CDR3 protein. The sample lists more than 150,000 distinct CDR3 sequences, around 20% occurring once. Input material: PBMCs. The receptors were gathered from a human donor in good health (CMV status not recorded). Some clones in this sample may be carry-over from other donors' samples.

The gene calls are TRBV12-3 or TRBV12-4 and TRBJ2-1, with TRBD2 matching 7 bases. The CDR3 runs 16 residues. The V segment lost 6 bases and the J segment 6 bases; nucleotides outside the gene matches: 14. CDR3 loop: CASSAPGRLARNEQFF. CDR3 in DNA: TGTGCCAGCAGCGCCCCCGGGAGACTAGCTCGCAATGAGCAGTTCTTC.

V gene TRBV5-5 combines with J gene TRBJ1-6; the match to TRBD1 covers 8 bases. Trimming at V came to 3 bases and at J to 8 bases, leaving 7 bases not matched to a gene. CDR3 length: 15 residues. Germline V gene sequence: CDR1 SGHKS, CDR2 YYEKEE (reference sequence). The CDR3 reads CASSSDLRGHSPLHF. DNA of the CDR3: TGTGCCAGCAGCTCCGACCTCAGGGGGCATTCACCCCTCCACTTT.

This clonotype was counted a few times. The chain carries TRBV19 and TRBJ1-3; 9 nucleotides match TRBD1. Germline trimming cut 4 bases from V and 4 bases from J; bases unmatched to any gene: 5. Germline lookup yields CDR1 LNHDA and CDR2 SQIVND (reference sequence). The CDR3 is 15 residues long. The chain's CDR3 is CASSTGTGQGNTIYF. The CDR3 DNA reads TGTGCCAGTAGTACCGGGACAGGGCAAGGAAACACCATATATTTT.

This clonotype was picked up a small number of times. CDR3 DNA: TGCAGTGCTAGAGATCCCGGCAGCTATGGCTACACCTTC. It translates to CSARDPGSYGYTF. This chain joins TRBV20-1 and TRBJ1-2; D unclear. V lost 0 bases to trimming and J lost 4 bases, with 9 bases between them. Germline V gives CDR1 DFQATT, CDR2 SNEGSKA (reference sequence). The CDR3 runs 13 residues.

This clonotype was found a few times. V and J are TRBV28 and TRBJ2-5; D possibly corresponds to TRBD2 (6 bases). Germline V gene lookup returns CDR1 MDHEN and CDR2 SYDVKM. With 7 bases removed from V and 4 bases from J, the gap between germline ends came to 19 bases. The CDR3 length is 15 residues. The CDR3 DNA reads TGTGCCAGCAAGGGTGGAGGGGCATTTGCAGAGACCCAGTACTTC. Translation gives CASKGGGAFAETQYF.

The sample holds a few counts of this clonotype. The CDR3 spells CASSDRAGEFF. CDR3 coding DNA: TGTGCCAGCAGCGACCGGGCCGGGGAGTTCTTC. The chain recombines TRBV7-6 with TRBJ2-1, with D perhaps matching TRBD2 (5 bases). Per germline, CDR1 SGHVS and CDR2 FNYEAQ. With 5 bases removed from V and 14 bases from J, the gap between germline ends came to 13 bases. The CDR3 length is 11 residues. Full variable domain (rest looked up from reference TRBV7-6 and TRBJ2-1): GAGVSQSPRYKVTKRGQDVALRCDPISGHVSLYWYRQALGQGPEFLTYFNYEAQQDKSGLPNDRFSAERPEGSISTLTIQRTEQRDSAMYRCASSDRAGEFFGPGTRLTVL.

Worth noting for this clonotype: Given a much more abundant clone one base away, this may be a read error. The rearrangement joins TRBV7-2 to TRBJ2-3; 9 bases are a match to TRBD2. The CDR3 is 16 amino acids. Germline CDR1 is SGHTA and CDR2 is FQGNSA. The CDR3 region has the DNA TGTGCCTGCAGCTTACGGACTAGCGTTAACACAGATACGCAGTATTTT. It codes for CACSLRTSVNTDTQYF.

In this sample, this clonotype turned up a few times. The chain employs TRBV9 and TRBJ2-1, with 9 bases identical to TRBD2. Germline V gives CDR1 SGDLS, CDR2 YYNGEE. The CDR3 loop spans 14 amino acids. Unmatched junction bases numbered 3, after V lost 2 bases and J lost 6 bases. In nucleotides, the CDR3 is TGTGCCAGCAGCGTTAGCGGGAGTGGCAATGAGCAGTTCTTC. Translating gives CASSVSGSGNEQFF.

This clonotype was detected only a few times. The chain joins TRBV7-3 to TRBJ2-1, with 14 bases identical to TRBD2. The CDR3 is 16 residues long. Trimming removed 3 bases from V and 8 bases from J; junction bases left unmatched: 6. The germline V gene encodes CDR1 SGHTA and CDR2 FQGTGA. This CDR3 is CASSLGGLAGGYEQFF. The CDR3 nucleotides read TGTGCCAGCAGCTTGGGAGGACTAGCGGGAGGTTATGAGCAGTTCTTC.

The sample holds a few counts of this clonotype. This chain links TRBV28 with TRBJ1-2; 10 nucleotides match TRBD1. CDR3 length equals 16 residues. V lost 6 bases, J lost 1 base, and 8 bases stayed unmatched. Germline-derived CDR1 and CDR2 are MDHEN and SYDVKM. CDR3 protein: CASSQTGGWGNYGYTF. CDR3 bases: TGTGCCAGCAGCCAGACAGGGGGCTGGGGTAACTATGGCTACACCTTC.